A single sample gave rise to the 11 T cell receptor beta chains below, sequenced in a study of cytomegalovirus exposure and HLA in healthy donors. Use of 60 Vbeta and 13 Jbeta primers characterized the PCR. Sequencing was performed with immunoSEQ multiplex PCR; in TCRdb, only in-frame clones are kept and a portion is missing. The sample consists of fewer than 200,000 clones, roughly 73% of them appearing once. Material for sequencing was PBMCs. Receptors were obtained from a male donor in good health and CMV-seronegative.

This clone was detected only a few times. The gene calls are TRBV6-6 and TRBJ2-2; D may be TRBD1 (5 bases). The CDR3 is 14 amino acids. In germline, CDR1 is MNHNY, CDR2 SVGAGI (reference sequence). V gave up 0 bases and J gave up 11 bases, with 13 bases separating them. Written as DNA, the CDR3 is TGTGCCAGCAGTTACTCGAGACAGCCACTAGAGCTGTTTTTT. It yields the protein CASSYSRQPLELFF.

As for this clone: Other DNA sequences within the sample encode an identical CDR3. The rearrangement uses TRBV5-4 and TRBJ2-5; the match to TRBD1 covers 10 bases. Germline CDR1 and CDR2: SGHNT and YYREEE (reference sequence). This CDR3 has 14 amino acids. The V and J ends lost 4 bases and 2 bases, in that order; junction bases with no gene match: 2. CDR3 sequence: CASSRQGAQETQYF. Here the CDR3 DNA reads TGTGCCAGCAGCAGACAGGGGGCGCAAGAGACCCAGTACTTC.

V gene TRBV30 combines with J gene TRBJ2-1, with 9 nucleotides matching TRBD2. Germline lookup yields CDR1 GTSNPN and CDR2 SVGIG (reference sequence). The J segment lost 8 bases and the V segment lost 0 bases, leaving 5 bases of the junction unmatched. CDR3 length: 14 amino acids. CDR3 nucleotide sequence: TGTGCCTGGAGTGTACTAGCGGGTGCAGATGAGCAGTTCTTC. Residues: CAWSVLAGADEQFF.

The chain uses TRBV13 and TRBJ2-3; TRBD2 matches at 9 bases. The CDR3 spans 16 residues. Germline V gene data show CDR1 as PRHDT and CDR2 as FYEKMQ (reference sequence). V was pared by 7 bases and J by 0 bases, with 8 bases of the junction left unmatched. The CDR3 reads CASTSSGEISTDTQYF. For the CDR3, the DNA is TGTGCCAGCACCTCTAGCGGGGAGATTAGCACAGATACGCAGTATTTT.

This chain connects TRBV5-4 to TRBJ2-5; no clear D. Between the trimmed V and J ends, which lost 2 bases and 5 bases, there was a span of 13 bases. The CDR3 sequence is 14 residues long. Germline CDR1 is SGHNT and CDR2 is YYREEE (reference sequence). As DNA, the CDR3 is TGTGCCAGCAGCTTCGTCCCCTCGGTGGAGACCCAGTACTTC. Its translation: CASSFVPSVETQYF. Using reference TRBV5-4 and TRBJ2-5 for the parts outside the CDR3, the full variable domain is ETGVTQSPTHLIKTRGQQVTLRCSSQSGHNTVSWYQQALGQGPQFIFQYYREEENGRGNFPPRFSGLQFPNYSSELNVNALELDDSALYLCASSFVPSVETQYFGPGTRLLVL.

The chain couples TRBV5-1 to TRBJ1-4; D unresolved. Trimming pared 4 bases from V and 8 bases from J, leaving 12 bases between. Germline-derived CDR1 and CDR2 are SGHRS and YFSETQ. The CDR3 loop spans 13 amino acids. For the CDR3, the DNA is TGCGCCAGCAGCCAGGACTCGGGGGAAAAACTGTTTTTT. It is translated as CASSQDSGEKLFF.

The V and J genes are TRBV6-5 and TRBJ1-5; possible D gene TRBD1, 5 bases. The CDR3 runs to 14 residues. CDR1 MNHEY and CDR2 SVGAGI come from the germline V gene. V was clipped by 0 bases and J by 7 bases, with 10 bases between them. The CDR3 coding sequence is TGTGCCAGCAGTTACTCGGCAGGGTACCAGCCCCAGCATTTT. Encoded protein: CASSYSAGYQPQHF.

The CDR3 loop is CASSPLGGTNPYEQYF. The CDR3 DNA reads as TGTGCCAGCAGCCCTCTGGGAGGGACGAATCCCTACGAGCAGTACTTC. The V call is TRBV21-1, the J call TRBJ2-7; the table names TRBD2, a call not compared with the DNA. TRBV21-1 is a listed pseudogene. This CDR3 region has 16 residues.

A single count supports this clone. The chain is built from TRBV4-3 and TRBJ1-4, with D possibly TRBD1 on 6 matching bases. This CDR3 is 16 amino acids long. V dropped 2 bases and J dropped 2 bases, with 12 bases sitting between them. The V gene's germline CDR1 is LGHNA and CDR2 YSLEER. CDR3 in amino acids: CASSQFVGQTNEKLFF. In DNA, the CDR3 is TGCGCCAGCAGCCAATTCGTCGGACAGACTAATGAAAAACTGTTTTTT.

This clone was recorded only once. The rearrangement uses TRBV18 and TRBJ2-7; 7 nucleotides agree with TRBD2. The CDR3 runs to 13 residues. From germline, CDR1 is KGHSH and CDR2 LQKENI. The J segment lost 6 bases and the V segment lost 2 bases, leaving 4 bases of the junction unmatched. The CDR3 DNA is TGTGCCAGCTCACCAGCGGGAGCACTCGAGCAGTACTTC. Its translation: CASSPAGALEQYF.

This clone was found once. V usage is TRBV5-6 and J usage is TRBJ2-3, with a tentative D call TRBD2 (6 bases). Trimming shortened V by 0 bases and J by 6 bases, and 8 bases separated the two germline ends. The CDR3 spans 13 residues. CDR1 and CDR2 (germline): SGHDT, YYEEEE. As DNA, the CDR3 is TGTGCCAGCAGCTTGGTGCTAGCGGATACGCAGTATTTT. Protein product: CASSLVLADTQYF. The full variable domain, in which reference TRBV5-6 and TRBJ2-3 provide the parts outside the CDR3, is DAGVTQSPTHLIKTRGQQVTLRCSPKSGHDTVSWYQQALGQGPQFIFQYYEEEERQRGNFPDRFSGHQFPNYSSELNVNALLLGDSALYLCASSLVLADTQYFGPGTRLTVL.